The 9 T cell receptor beta chains below come from one sample, sequenced in a study of cytomegalovirus exposure and HLA in healthy donors. 13 Jbeta primers and 60 Vbeta primers were used for the PCR. The data were produced by immunoSEQ multiplex PCR, yet TCRdb's version contains in-frame clones alone and is incomplete. Of 100,000 to 150,000 clones in the sample, about 64% were seen once. The sample taken for sequencing was PBMCs. Source of these receptors: a middle-aged woman in good health and CMV-seronegative.

This clone occurred once. The rearrangement joins TRBV25-1 to TRBJ1-5, with 8 bases fitting TRBD1. With 3 bases clipped from V and 6 bases from J, the junction kept 1 base outside the gene matches. This CDR3 comprises 13 residues. In germline, CDR1 is MGHDK, CDR2 SYGVNS. The CDR3 is CASSETGVQPQHF. CDR3 bases: TGTGCCAGCAGTGAGACAGGGGTTCAGCCCCAGCATTTT.

This clone is medium-sized (0.01 to 0.1%) in the sample. The rearrangement links TRBV30 to TRBJ1-5, with TRBD1 as a possible D gene (5 bases). The CDR3 runs 14 residues. The germline gives CDR1 GTSNPN, CDR2 SVGIG (reference sequence). The CDR3 region has the DNA TGTGCTGTTGGGTTGGCAGGAGGGGATCAGCCCCAGCATTTT. Translating it yields CAVGLAGGDQPQHF.

The V and J genes are TRBV14 and TRBJ2-7; TRBD1 aligns across 7 bases. J gave up 4 bases and V 4 bases, and 10 bases lay outside the gene matches. Germline CDR1 SGHDN, CDR2 FVKESK. CDR3 length: 15 amino acids. The CDR3 here is CASSPYTGTEYEQYF. For the CDR3, the DNA is TGTGCCAGCAGCCCTTATACCGGGACAGAGTACGAGCAGTACTTC. The full variable domain, its missing parts supplied by reference TRBV14 and TRBJ2-7, is EAGVTQFPSHSVIEKGQTVTLRCDPISGHDNLYWYRRVMGKEIKFLLHFVKESKQDESGMPNNRFLAERTGGTYSTLKVQPAELEDSGVYFCASSPYTGTEYEQYFGPGTRLTVT.

This clone was seen only once. This chain links TRBV7-2 with TRBJ2-3; tentative D call: TRBD2 (7 bases). V was pared by 6 bases and J by 6 bases, with 16 bases between. Germline V gene sequence: CDR1 SGHTA, CDR2 FQGNSA. This CDR3 spans 14 amino acids. CDR3 DNA: TGTGCCAGCAGAGGGGGAGGGGGGGAGGATACGCAGTATTTT. Its protein is CASRGGGGEDTQYF.

The V and J genes are TRBV11-2 and TRBJ2-7, with 10 bases that match TRBD1. CDR1 and CDR2 (germline): SGHAT, FQNNGV. Trimming cost V 2 bases and J 2 bases; bases outside gene matches: 3. CDR3 size: 15 residues. CDR3 in DNA: TGTGCCAGCAGCTTACGGGACAGGGGAACCTACGAGCAGTACTTC. Translated: CASSLRDRGTYEQYF.

The gene calls are TRBV7-2 and TRBJ2-7; tentative D call: TRBD2 (6 bases). CDR1 is SGHTA and CDR2 is FQGNSA in the germline V gene. V shed 7 bases and J shed 1 base, with 11 bases lying between them. The CDR3 has 13 amino acids. Here the CDR3 reads CASTRDLSYEQYF. In DNA, the CDR3 is TGTGCCAGCACCCGGGACTTATCCTACGAGCAGTACTTC.

This sequence joins TRBV28 and TRBJ2-5; TRBD1 agrees at 9 bases. With 5 bases clipped from V and 1 base from J, the junction kept 5 bases outside the gene matches. The CDR3 length is 15 residues. Germline CDR1 and CDR2: MDHEN and SYDVKM. The CDR3 bases are TGTGCCAGCAGTCTTCCGACAGGGGGCCAAGAGACCCAGTACTTC. Protein: CASSLPTGGQETQYF.

The rearrangement links TRBV27 to TRBJ1-1, with TRBD1 matching over 9 bases. V was clipped by 2 bases and J by 1 base; unmatched bases: 23. Germline assignment: CDR1 MNHEY and CDR2 SMNVEV (reference sequence). There are 22 residues in the CDR3. The CDR3 loop is CASSLPQGTGPLKIDKNTEAFF. CDR3 in DNA: TGTGCCAGCAGTTTACCTCAAGGGACAGGGCCCCTTAAAATCGACAAGAACACTGAAGCTTTCTTT.

V and J are TRBV5-1 and TRBJ1-1; unclear D gene. Trimming cost V 4 bases and J 5 bases, with 15 bases left between them. Looked up from germline, CDR1 is SGHRS and CDR2 is YFSETQ. This CDR3 comprises 14 residues. CDR3 region: CASSLEYGRTEAFF. CDR3 sequence (DNA): TGCGCCAGCAGCCTTGAATACGGGAGGACTGAAGCTTTCTTT.